The present TCR beta chain was sequenced within a study of T cell responses to AZD1222 COVID-19 vaccine. The study's findings and limits: Repertoires were sampled only after the peak T cell response. Receipt of two AZD1222 doses was followed by a rise in Spike-specific TCR breadth and depth. At baseline, just a handful of AZD1222 recipients tested seropositive.

The CDR3 is 12 residues long. V was cut by 6 bases and J by 4 bases, with 7 bases left in between. The germline gives CDR1 MDHEN, CDR2 SYDVKM. In regard to this clone: No antigen is known for it.

Clones were read by immunoSEQ multiplex PCR, and TCRdb kept only the in-frame ones, dropping some. Of some 140,000 clones listed, 88% are singletons. The sequence was obtained from an adult who received the AZD1222 COVID-19 vaccine. This rearrangement joins TRBV28 to TRBJ2-1; possible D gene TRBD1, 6 bases. Sequencing was performed on peripheral blood, taken 28 days after the second AZD1222 dose. The CDR3 DNA sequence: TGTGCCAGCAGAACAGGGTACAATGAGCAGTTCTTC. Its protein is CASRTGYNEQFF.